This T cell receptor (beta chain) was found in a study of T cells in Graves' hyperthyroidism and ophthalmopathy. Study outcomes and limitations: Appearing also in blood were most of the thyroid clonotypes expanded above 0.001.

Amplification targeted TCR beta CDR3 regions from RNA transcripts. First-round RT-PCR targeting the TCR CDR3 was performed with the HTBI primer set. MiXCR was run by TCRdb on the multiplex PCR reads, yielding one entry per CDR3 protein. The table records 700,000 to 850,000 distinct CDR3 sequences, just over 35% of them present only once. There are a few counts of this clonotype. The antigen is unknown. Germline-derived CDR1 and CDR2 are LNHDA and SQIVND (reference sequence). After removal of 3 bases from V and 6 bases from J, the junction contained 9 bases not matched to a gene. This CDR3 contains 16 residues.

The TCR comes from a woman aged 40-49 years with Graves' hyperthyroidism. The chain combines TRBV19 with TRBJ2-7, with 12 bases fitting TRBD1. The sample was blood. In nucleotides, the CDR3 is TGTGCCAGTAGTATGAGGGACAGGGGGCTTTTTCGCGAGCAGTACTTC. Amino acid sequence: CASSMRDRGLFREQYF.